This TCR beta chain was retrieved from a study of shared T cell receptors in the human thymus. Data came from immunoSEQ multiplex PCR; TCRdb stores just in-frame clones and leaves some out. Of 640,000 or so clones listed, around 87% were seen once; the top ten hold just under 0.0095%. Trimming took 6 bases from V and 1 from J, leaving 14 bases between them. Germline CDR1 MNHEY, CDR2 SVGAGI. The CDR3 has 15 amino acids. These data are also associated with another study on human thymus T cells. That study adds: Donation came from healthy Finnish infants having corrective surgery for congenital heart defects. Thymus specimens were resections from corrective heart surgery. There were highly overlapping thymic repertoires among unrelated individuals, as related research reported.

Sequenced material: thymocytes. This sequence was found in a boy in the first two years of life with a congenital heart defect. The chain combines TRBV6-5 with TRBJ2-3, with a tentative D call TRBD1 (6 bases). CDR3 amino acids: CASSPPNRGTDTQYF. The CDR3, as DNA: TGTGCCAGCAGCCCCCCTAACAGGGGCACAGATACGCAGTATTTT.